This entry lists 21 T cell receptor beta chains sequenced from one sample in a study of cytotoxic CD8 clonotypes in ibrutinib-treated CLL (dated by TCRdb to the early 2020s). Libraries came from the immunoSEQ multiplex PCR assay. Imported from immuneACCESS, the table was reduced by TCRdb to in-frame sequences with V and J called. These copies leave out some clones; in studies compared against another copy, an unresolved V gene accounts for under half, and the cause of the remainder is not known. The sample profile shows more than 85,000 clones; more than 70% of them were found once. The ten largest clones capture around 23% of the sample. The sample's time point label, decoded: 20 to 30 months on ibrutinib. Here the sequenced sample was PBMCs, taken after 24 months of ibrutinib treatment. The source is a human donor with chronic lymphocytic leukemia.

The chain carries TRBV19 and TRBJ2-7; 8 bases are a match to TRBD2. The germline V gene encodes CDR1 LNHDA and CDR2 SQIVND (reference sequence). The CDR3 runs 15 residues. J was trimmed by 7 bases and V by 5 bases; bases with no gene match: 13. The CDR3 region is CASSLSGGPTYEQYF. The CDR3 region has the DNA TGTGCCAGTAGTCTGAGCGGGGGACCCACTTATGAGCAGTACTTC.

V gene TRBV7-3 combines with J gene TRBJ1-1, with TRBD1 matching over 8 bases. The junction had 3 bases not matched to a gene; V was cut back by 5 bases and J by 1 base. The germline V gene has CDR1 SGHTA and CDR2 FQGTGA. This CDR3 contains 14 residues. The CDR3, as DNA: TGTGCCAGCAGCCCCGGACAGGGGAACACTGAAGCTTTCTTT. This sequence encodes CASSPGQGNTEAFF.

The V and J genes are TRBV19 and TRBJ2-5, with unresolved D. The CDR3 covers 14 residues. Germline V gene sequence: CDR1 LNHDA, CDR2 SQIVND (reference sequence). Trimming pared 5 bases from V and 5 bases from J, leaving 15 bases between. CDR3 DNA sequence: TGTGCCAGTAGTTTCACGCAGTACGGGGAGACCCAGTACTTC. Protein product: CASSFTQYGETQYF.

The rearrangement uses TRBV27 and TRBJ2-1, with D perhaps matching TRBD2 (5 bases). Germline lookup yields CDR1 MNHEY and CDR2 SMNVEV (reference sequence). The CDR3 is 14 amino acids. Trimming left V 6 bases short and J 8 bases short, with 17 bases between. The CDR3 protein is CASSESQRVDEQFF. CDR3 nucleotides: TGTGCCAGCAGCGAAAGCCAGAGGGTCGATGAGCAGTTCTTC.

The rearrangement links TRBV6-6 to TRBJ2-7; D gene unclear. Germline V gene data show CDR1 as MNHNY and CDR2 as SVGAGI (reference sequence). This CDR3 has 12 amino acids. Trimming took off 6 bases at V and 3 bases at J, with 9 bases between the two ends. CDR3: CASSPLLYEQYF. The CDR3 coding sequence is TGTGCCAGCAGCCCTCTTCTCTACGAGCAGTACTTC.

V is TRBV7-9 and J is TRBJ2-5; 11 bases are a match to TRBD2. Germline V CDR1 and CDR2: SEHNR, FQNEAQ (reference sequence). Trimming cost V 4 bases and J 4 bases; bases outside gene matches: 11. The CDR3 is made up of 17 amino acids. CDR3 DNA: TGTGCCAGCAGCTCCTATCAGACCCTAGCGGGAGGAGAGACCCAGTACTTC. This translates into CASSSYQTLAGGETQYF.

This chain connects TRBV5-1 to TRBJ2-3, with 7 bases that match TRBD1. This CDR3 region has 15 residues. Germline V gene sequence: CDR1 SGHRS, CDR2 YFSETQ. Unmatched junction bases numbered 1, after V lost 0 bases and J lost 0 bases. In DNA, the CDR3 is TGCGCCAGCAGCTTGGACAGGGGAAGCACAGATACGCAGTATTTT. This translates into CASSLDRGSTDTQYF.

CDR3 coding DNA: TGTGCCAGCAGCTCCCGGACAGGGTCCTACGAGCAGTACTTC. Translating it yields CASSSRTGSYEQYF. V usage is TRBV7-9 and J usage is TRBJ2-7, with 8 bases identical to TRBD1. V lost 4 bases, J lost 1 base, and 3 bases stayed unmatched. CDR1 SEHNR and CDR2 FQNEAQ come from the germline V gene (reference sequence). This CDR3 comprises 14 residues.

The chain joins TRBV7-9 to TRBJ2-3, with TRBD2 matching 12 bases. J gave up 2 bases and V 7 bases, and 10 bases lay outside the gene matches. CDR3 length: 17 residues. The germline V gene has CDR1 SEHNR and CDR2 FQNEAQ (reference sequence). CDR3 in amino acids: CASIQRLAGGPTDTQYF. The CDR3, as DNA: TGTGCCAGCATCCAACGCCTAGCGGGAGGGCCCACAGATACGCAGTATTTT.

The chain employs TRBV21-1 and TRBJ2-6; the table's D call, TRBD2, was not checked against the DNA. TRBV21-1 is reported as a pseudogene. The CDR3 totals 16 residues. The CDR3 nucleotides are TGTGCCAGCAGCAAAGGCTCGAGGGCTGGGGCCAACGTCCTGACTTTC. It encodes CASSKGSRAGANVLTF.

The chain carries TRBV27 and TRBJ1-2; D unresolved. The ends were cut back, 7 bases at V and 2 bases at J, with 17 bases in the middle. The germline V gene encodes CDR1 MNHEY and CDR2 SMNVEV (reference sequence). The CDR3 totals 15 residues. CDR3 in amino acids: CASTPWAGRNYGYTF. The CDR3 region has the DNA TGTGCCAGCACCCCTTGGGCGGGGAGGAACTATGGCTACACCTTC.

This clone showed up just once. CDR3 residues: CASAPPTYEQYF. In DNA form, the CDR3 reads TGTGCCAGTGCGCCGCCAACCTACGAGCAGTACTTC. V is TRBV28 and J is TRBJ2-7, with no clear D. Trimming removed 9 bases from V and 2 bases from J, with 11 bases in between. Germline lookup yields CDR1 MDHEN and CDR2 SYDVKM. This CDR3 contains 12 residues.

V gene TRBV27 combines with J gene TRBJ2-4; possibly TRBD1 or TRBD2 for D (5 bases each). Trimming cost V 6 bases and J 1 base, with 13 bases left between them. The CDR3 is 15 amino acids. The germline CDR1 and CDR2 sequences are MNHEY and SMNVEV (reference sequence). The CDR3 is CASRATRGAKNIQYF. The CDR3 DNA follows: TGTGCCAGCAGGGCCACTAGGGGTGCCAAAAACATTCAGTACTTC.

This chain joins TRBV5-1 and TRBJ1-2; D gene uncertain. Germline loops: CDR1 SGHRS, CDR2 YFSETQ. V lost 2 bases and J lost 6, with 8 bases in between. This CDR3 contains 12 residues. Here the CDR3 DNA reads TGCGCCAGCAGCTTCGGGGTCGATGGCTACACCTTC. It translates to CASSFGVDGYTF.

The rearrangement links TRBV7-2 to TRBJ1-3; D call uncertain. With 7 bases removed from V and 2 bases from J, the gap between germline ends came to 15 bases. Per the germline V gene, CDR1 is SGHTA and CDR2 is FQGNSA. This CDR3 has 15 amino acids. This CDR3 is CASTLFRTAGNTIYF. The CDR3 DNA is TGTGCCAGCACCCTATTCCGGACGGCTGGAAACACCATATATTTT.

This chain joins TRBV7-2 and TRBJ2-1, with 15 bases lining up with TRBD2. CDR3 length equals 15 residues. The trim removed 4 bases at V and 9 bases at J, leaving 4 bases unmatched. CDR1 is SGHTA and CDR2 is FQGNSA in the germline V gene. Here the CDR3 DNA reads TGTGCCAGCAGCTCGGGACTAGCGGGGGGCAGTGAGCAGTTCTTC. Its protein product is CASSSGLAGGSEQFF.

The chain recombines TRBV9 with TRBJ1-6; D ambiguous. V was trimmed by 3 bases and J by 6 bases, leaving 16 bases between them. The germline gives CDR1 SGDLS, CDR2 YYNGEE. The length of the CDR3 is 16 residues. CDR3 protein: CASSAGTGVPNSPLHF. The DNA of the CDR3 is TGTGCCAGCAGCGCGGGAACGGGAGTTCCTAATTCACCCCTCCACTTT.

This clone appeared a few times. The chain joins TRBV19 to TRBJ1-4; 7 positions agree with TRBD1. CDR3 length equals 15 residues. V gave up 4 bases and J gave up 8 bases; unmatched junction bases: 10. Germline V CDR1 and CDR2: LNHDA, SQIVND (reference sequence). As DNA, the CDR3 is TGTGCCAGTAGTACATCCTCCCCGACAGGGGAAAAACTGTTTTTT. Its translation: CASSTSSPTGEKLFF.

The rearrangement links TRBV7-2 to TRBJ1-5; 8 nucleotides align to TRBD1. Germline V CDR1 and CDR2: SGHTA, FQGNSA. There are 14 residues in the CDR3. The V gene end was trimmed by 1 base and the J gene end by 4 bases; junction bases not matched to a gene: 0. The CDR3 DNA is TGTGCCAGCAGCTTAGACAGGGGGAATCAGCCCCAGCATTTT. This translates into CASSLDRGNQPQHF.

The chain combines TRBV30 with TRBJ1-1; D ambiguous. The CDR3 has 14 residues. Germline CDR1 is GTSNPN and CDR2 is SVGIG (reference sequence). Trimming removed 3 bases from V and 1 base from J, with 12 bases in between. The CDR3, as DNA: TGTGCCTGGAGAGATTTTTGGGGGAACACTGAAGCTTTCTTT. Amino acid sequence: CAWRDFWGNTEAFF.

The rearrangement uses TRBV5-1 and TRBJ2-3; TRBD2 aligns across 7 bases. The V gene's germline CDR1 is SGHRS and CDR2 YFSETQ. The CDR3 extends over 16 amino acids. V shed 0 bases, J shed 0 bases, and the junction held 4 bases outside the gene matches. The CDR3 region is CASSLGEGLSTDTQYF. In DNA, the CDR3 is TGCGCCAGCAGCTTGGGGGAGGGCCTGAGCACAGATACGCAGTATTTT.